This note documents a single T cell receptor beta chain sequence. Its antigen is unknown. V was pared by 6 bases and J by 2 bases, with 12 bases between. The CDR3 sequence is 14 residues long. Germline V gives CDR1 MNHEY, CDR2 SMNVEV (reference sequence). CD45RO-negative cells were positively selected for CCR7, leaving out terminally differentiated effector memory CD45RA+ cells. Among the donors, all were Caucasian adults who lived in Nashville, Tennessee. Profiling relied on immunoSEQ multiplex PCR, and the TCRdb table lists in-frame clones only, not all of them. The sample holds nearly 600,000 clones, roughly 96% seen once. This specimen comes from a study of shared clonotypes between healthy human individuals. Whole-study findings and limits: Estimated richness values were generally larger in naive subsets than in memory subsets. Around 5% was the fraction of naive CD4 clonotypes found shared across a few donors. Few donors limited the genetic and exposure-history diversity represented.

V and J are TRBV27 and TRBJ2-3; tentative D call: TRBD1 (6 bases). The sequence came from a woman aged 25 to 39 in good health. Sequenced input: naive CD8+ T cells sorted from blood. CDR3: CASRDRIYTDTQYF. The CDR3 DNA sequence: TGTGCCAGCAGGGACAGAATTTACACAGATACGCAGTATTTT.